This T cell receptor (beta chain) was retrieved from a study of blood T cell dynamics during melanoma immunotherapy. Study summary: First-line therapy was either pembrolizumab or nivolumab with ipilimumab for metastatic melanoma.

Time point described: pre-treatment baseline. Response was assessed by RECIST 1.1 at 12 weeks, except a couple of rapid progressors. A fixed DNA input of 350 ng was used per bulk PBMC sample. The assay was immunoSEQ multiplex PCR, and TCRdb's table has in-frame clones only and misses some. The sample includes some 25,000 clones, 70% to 90% seen only once; the top ten take about 4.9%. V shed 4 bases and J shed 6 bases, with 19 bases lying between them. There are 15 residues in the CDR3. Germline values: CDR1 SGHVS, CDR2 FQNEAQ. The receptor was derived from a human donor with melanoma. The chain links TRBV7-8 to TRBJ2-7; TRBD1 is a possible D gene (5 bases). Sequenced here: blood, sampled from a patient treated with checkpoint blockade. CDR3 residues: CASSSNPRAAREQYF. The CDR3 coding sequence is TGTGCCAGCAGCTCCAACCCCAGGGCCGCACGCGAGCAGTACTTC.